This T cell receptor beta chain was identified during a study of CD8 T cells in ankylosing spondylitis. Study findings and constraints: A motif in TCR beta, a set of roughly 8 highly homologous variants, appeared characteristic of ankylosing spondylitis blood. It was reported that disease-linked clones were significantly enriched in matched ankylosing spondylitis synovial fluid.

5'-RACE, quantitative and with molecular barcodes, yielded the TCR beta libraries. TCRdb fed the 5' RACE reads into MiXCR, producing one record per CDR3 protein. The sample lists nearly 350,000 distinct CDR3 sequences, roughly 14% seen once, with less than 1.1% in the top ten. This CDR3 region has 17 residues. Germline CDR1 reads MNHNS; CDR2 reads SASEGT. Unmatched junction bases numbered 11, after V lost 5 bases and J lost 3 bases. Note on this clonotype: Its antigen is currently unknown.

This TCR derives from a male donor with ankylosing spondylitis or in good health (not recorded which). The genes are TRBV6-1 and TRBJ2-2, with 8 bases aligning to TRBD2. The sequencing sample was made of blood, either unsorted or a sorted T cell fraction (not recorded which). The DNA of the CDR3 is TGTGCCAGCAGTCTAGGCTGGGCGGGAGGTTACACCGGGGAGCTGTTTTTT. Its translation: CASSLGWAGGYTGELFF.